This T cell receptor (beta chain) comes out of a study of blood T cell repertoires in COVID-19. The overall study: Samples taken during acute and convalescent COVID-19 were collected in the United States, Italy and Spain. PBMCs, B-cell-depleted T cells, or T cells provided the cDNA or gDNA that made up the material.

The authors' processing: Using reference gene primer amplification, nucleated cell counts were estimated. Repertoires were generated with immunoSEQ multiplex PCR, while TCRdb's copy carries only in-frame clones and drops some. D and trimming come from the DNA, and the V and J calls and clone size come from that table. The top ten hold approximately 5% of the sample, which has 200,000 or so clones, around four fifths seen once. The CDR3 covers 14 residues. The junction had 3 bases not matched to a gene; V was cut back by 5 bases and J by 4 bases. The germline CDR1 and CDR2 sequences are SGHAT and FQNNGV.

The source is an older woman who had recovered from COVID-19. The rearrangement uses TRBV11-2 and TRBJ2-1, with TRBD1 matching over 9 bases. Sample: peripheral blood. The CDR3 sequence is CASSVQGAYNEQFF. CDR3 nucleotide sequence: TGTGCCAGCAGCGTACAGGGGGCATACAATGAGCAGTTCTTC.